This T cell receptor (beta chain) was obtained from a study of T cells in localized non-small cell lung cancer. Using immunoSEQ multiplex PCR, the repertoire was profiled, and TCRdb retains in-frame clones only, with some absent. The sample holds tens of thousands of clones, 60% to 85% seen once. Comments on this clone: Its specificity is unknown.

Study-wide findings and caveats: Multi-region tumor sequencing was not done, so intratumor heterogeneity could not be excluded.

CDR3 length equals 12 residues. Germline lookup yields CDR1 MNHEY and CDR2 SMNVEV (reference sequence). V lost 2 bases, J lost 10 bases, and 10 bases lay in between. The sequence was collected from a man between 40 and 70 years old with stage I squamous cell lung carcinoma. The material sequenced was peripheral blood, taken before any cancer treatment. The V call is TRBV27, the J call TRBJ2-3; D possibly corresponds to TRBD1 (5 bases). The CDR3 DNA is TGTGCCAGCAGTTTAAGAGGCAGGGCGCAGTATTTT. This encodes CASSLRGRAQYF.